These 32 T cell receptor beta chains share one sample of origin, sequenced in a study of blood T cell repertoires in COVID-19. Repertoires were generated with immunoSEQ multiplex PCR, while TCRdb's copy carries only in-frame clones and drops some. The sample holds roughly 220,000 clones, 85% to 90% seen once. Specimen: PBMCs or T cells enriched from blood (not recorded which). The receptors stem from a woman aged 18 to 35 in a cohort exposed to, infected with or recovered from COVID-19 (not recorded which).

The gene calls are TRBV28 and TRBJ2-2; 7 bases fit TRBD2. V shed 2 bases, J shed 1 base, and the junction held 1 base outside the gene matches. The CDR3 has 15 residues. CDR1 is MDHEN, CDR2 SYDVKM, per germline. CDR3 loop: CASSLGLVNTGELFF. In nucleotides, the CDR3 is TGTGCCAGCAGTTTAGGACTAGTGAACACCGGGGAGCTGTTTTTT.

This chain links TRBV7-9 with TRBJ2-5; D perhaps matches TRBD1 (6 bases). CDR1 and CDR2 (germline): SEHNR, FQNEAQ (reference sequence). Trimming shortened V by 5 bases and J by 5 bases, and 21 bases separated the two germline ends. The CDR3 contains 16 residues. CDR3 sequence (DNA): TGTGCCAGCAGCCACCCCGACAGGAAGCCTAGCGAGACCCAGTACTTC. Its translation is CASSHPDRKPSETQYF. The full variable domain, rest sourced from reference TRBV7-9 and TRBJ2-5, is DTGVSQNPRHKITKRGQNVTFRCDPISEHNRLYWYRQTLGQGPEFLTYFQNEAQLEKSRLLSDRFSAERPKGSFSTLEIQRTEQGDSAMYLCASSHPDRKPSETQYFGPGTRLLVL.

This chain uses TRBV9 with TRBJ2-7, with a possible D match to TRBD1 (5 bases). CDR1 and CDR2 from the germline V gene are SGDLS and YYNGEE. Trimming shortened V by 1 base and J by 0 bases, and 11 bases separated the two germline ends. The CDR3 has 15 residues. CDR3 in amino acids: CASSVQGSTSYEQYF. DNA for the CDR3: TGTGCCAGCAGCGTACAGGGTTCAACCTCCTACGAGCAGTACTTC. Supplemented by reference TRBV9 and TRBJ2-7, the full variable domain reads DSGVTQTPKHLITATGQRVTLRCSPRSGDLSVYWYQQSLDQGLQFLIQYYNGEERAKGNILERFSAQQFPDLHSELNLSSLELGDSALYFCASSVQGSTSYEQYFGPGTRLTVT.

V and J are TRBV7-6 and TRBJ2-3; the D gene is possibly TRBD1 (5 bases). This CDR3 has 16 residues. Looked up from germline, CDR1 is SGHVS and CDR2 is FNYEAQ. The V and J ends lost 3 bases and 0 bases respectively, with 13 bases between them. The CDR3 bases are TGTGCCAGCAGCTTTCTACAGGACCTTAGCACAGATACGCAGTATTTT. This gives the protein CASSFLQDLSTDTQYF.

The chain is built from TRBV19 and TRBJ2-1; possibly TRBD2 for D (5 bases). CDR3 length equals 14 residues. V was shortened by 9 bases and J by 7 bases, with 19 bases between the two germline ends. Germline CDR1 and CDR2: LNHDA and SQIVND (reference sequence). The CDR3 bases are TGTGCCAGCCCTCTGGGCGTCCCGGGGAATGAGCAGTTCTTC. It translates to CASPLGVPGNEQFF.

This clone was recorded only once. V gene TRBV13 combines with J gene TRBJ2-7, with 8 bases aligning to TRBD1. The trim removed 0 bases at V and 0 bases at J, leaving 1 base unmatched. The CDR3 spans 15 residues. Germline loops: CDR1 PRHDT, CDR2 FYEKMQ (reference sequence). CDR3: CASSLGGTGSYEQYF. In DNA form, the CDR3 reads TGTGCCAGCAGCTTAGGCGGGACAGGCTCCTACGAGCAGTACTTC.

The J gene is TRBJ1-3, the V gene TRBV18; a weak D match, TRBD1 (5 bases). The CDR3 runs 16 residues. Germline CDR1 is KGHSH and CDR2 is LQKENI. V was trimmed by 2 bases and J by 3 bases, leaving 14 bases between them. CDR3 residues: CASSPDRPGHGNTIYF. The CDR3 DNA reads TGTGCCAGCTCACCAGACAGACCTGGGCATGGAAACACCATATATTTT.

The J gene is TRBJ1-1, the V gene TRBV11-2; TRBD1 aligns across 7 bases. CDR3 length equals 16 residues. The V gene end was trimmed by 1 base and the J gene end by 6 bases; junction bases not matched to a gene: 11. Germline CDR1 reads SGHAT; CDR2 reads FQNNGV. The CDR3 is CASSLGGTVGEAEAFF. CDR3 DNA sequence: TGTGCCAGCAGCTTAGGCGGGACAGTCGGTGAAGCTGAAGCTTTCTTT.

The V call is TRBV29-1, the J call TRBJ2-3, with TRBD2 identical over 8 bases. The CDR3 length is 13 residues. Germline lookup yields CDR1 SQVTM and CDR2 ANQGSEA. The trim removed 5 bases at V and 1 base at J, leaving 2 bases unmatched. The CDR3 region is CSVRGGRTDTQYF. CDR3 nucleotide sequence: TGCAGCGTTCGGGGGGGCCGCACAGATACGCAGTATTTT.

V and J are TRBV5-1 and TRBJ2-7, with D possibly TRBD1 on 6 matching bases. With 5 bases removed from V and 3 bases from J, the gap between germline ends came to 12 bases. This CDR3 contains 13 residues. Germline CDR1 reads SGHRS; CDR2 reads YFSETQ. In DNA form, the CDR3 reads TGCGCCAGCAGGCCCGTACAGGGCTACGAGCAGTACTTC. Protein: CASRPVQGYEQYF.

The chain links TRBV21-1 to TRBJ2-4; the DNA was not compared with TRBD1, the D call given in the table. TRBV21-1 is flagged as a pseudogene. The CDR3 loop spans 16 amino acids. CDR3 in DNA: TGTGCCAGCAGCAAATCTCCCAGGGGACCCAAAAACATTCAGTACTTC. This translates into CASSKSPRGPKNIQYF.

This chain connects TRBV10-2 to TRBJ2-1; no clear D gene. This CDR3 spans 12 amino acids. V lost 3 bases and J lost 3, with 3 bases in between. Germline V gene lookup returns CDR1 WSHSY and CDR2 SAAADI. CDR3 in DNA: TGCGCCAGCAGTGACCGCTACAATGAGCAGTTCTTC. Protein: CASSDRYNEQFF.

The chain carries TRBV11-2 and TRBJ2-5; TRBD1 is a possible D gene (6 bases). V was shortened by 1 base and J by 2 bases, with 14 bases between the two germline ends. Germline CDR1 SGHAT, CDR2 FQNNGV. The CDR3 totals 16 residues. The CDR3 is CASSLVGAGVQETQYF. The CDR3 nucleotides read TGTGCCAGCAGCTTAGTGGGGGCCGGGGTTCAAGAGACCCAGTACTTC.

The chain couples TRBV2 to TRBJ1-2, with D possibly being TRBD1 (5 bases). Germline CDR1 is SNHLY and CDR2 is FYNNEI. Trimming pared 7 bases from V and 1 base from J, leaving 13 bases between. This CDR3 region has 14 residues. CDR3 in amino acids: CASKGGGDNYGYTF. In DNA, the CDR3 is TGTGCCAGCAAAGGAGGAGGGGATAACTATGGCTACACCTTC.

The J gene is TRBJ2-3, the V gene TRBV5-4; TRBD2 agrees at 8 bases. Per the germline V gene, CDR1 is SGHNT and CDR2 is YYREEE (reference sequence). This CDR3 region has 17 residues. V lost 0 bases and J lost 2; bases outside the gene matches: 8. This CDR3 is CASSLAGGEGPTDTQYF. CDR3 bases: TGTGCCAGCAGCTTGGCCGGGGGGGAAGGGCCCACAGATACGCAGTATTTT.

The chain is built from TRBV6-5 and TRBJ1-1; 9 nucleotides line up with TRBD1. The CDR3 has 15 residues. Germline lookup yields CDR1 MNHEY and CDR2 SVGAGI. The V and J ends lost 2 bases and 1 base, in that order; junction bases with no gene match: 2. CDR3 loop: CASSYGTGTNTEAFF. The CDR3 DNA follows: TGTGCCAGCAGTTACGGGACAGGGACGAACACTGAAGCTTTCTTT.

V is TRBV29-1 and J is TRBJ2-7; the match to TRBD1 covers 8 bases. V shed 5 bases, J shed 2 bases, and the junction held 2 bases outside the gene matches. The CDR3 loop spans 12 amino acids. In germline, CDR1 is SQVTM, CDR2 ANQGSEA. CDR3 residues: CSVSTGAYEQYF. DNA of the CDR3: TGCAGCGTTTCGACAGGGGCCTACGAGCAGTACTTC.

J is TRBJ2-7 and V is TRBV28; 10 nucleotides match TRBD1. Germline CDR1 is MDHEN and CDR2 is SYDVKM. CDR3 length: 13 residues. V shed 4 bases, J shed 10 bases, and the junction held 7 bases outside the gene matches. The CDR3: CASSSGQGVSQYF. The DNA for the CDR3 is TGTGCCAGCAGTTCCGGACAGGGGGTTTCTCAGTACTTC.

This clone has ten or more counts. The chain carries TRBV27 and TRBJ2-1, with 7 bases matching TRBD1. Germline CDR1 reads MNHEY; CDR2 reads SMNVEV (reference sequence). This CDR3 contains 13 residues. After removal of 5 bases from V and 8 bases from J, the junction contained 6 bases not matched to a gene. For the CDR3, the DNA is TGTGCCAGCAGTAGACAGGGCTCGGATGAGCAGTTCTTC. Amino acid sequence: CASSRQGSDEQFF.

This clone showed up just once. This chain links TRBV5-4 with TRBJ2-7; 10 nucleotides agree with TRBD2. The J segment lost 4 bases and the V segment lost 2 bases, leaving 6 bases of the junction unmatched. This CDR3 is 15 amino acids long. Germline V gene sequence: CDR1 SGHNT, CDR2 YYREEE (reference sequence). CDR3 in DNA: TGTGCCAGCAGCTTTGGACTAGCGGAATATTACGAGCAGTACTTC. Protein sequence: CASSFGLAEYYEQYF.

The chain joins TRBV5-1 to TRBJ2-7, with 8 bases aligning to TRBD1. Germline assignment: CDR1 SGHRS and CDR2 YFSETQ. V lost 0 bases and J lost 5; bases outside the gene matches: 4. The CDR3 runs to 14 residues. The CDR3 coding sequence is TGCGCCAGCAGCTTGGGGACAGGGATCCACGAGCAGTACTTC. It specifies CASSLGTGIHEQYF.

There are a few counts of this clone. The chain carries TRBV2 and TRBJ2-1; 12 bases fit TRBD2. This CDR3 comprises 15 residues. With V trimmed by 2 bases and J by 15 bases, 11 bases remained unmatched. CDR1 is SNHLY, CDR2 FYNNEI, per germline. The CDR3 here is CASSELGLAGYGRFF. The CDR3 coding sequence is TGTGCCAGCAGTGAATTAGGACTAGCGGGGTATGGTCGGTTCTTC.

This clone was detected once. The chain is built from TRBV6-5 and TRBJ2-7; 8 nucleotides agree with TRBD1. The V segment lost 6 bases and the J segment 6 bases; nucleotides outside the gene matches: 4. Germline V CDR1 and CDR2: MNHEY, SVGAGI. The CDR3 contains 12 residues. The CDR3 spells CASRGTGLEQYF. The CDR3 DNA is TGTGCCAGCAGAGGGACAGGTCTCGAGCAGTACTTC.

The CDR3 DNA is TGCGCCAGCAGCTTGGCCGAGGAGGGGGCGACGGGCTACACCTTC. This codes for CASSLAEEGATGYTF. This rearrangement joins TRBV5-1 to TRBJ1-2; 7 bases agree with TRBD1. Germline V gene sequence: CDR1 SGHRS, CDR2 YFSETQ. The CDR3 runs to 15 residues. The junction had 10 bases not matched to a gene; V was cut back by 0 bases and J by 8 bases. The full variable domain, rest sourced from reference TRBV5-1 and TRBJ1-2, is KAGVTQTPRYLIKTRGQQVTLSCSPISGHRSVSWYQQTPGQGLQFLFEYFSETQRNKGNFPGRFSGRQFSNSRSEMNVSTLELGDSALYLCASSLAEEGATGYTFGSGTRLTVV.

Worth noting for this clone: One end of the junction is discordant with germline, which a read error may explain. DNA for the CDR3: TGTGCTAGCAGCTTAGGCGGGAGGGCCGGTCAAGAGACCCAGTACTTC. Its protein product is CASSLGGRAGQETQYF. V is TRBV7-7 and J is TRBJ2-5, with 9 nucleotides matching TRBD2. The CDR3 extends over 16 amino acids. From germline, CDR1 is SSHAT and CDR2 FNYEAQ (reference sequence).

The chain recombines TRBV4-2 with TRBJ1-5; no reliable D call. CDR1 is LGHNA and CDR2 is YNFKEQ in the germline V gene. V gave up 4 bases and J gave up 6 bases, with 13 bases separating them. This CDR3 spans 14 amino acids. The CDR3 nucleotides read TGTGCCAGCAGCCGCCCCGAGGGCGGTCAGCCCCAGCATTTT. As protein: CASSRPEGGQPQHF.

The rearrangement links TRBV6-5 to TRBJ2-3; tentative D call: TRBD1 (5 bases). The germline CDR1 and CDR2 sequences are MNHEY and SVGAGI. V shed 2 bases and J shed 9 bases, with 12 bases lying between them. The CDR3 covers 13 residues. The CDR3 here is CASSYPTGKTQYF. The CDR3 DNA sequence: TGTGCCAGCAGTTACCCCACAGGAAAAACGCAGTATTTT.

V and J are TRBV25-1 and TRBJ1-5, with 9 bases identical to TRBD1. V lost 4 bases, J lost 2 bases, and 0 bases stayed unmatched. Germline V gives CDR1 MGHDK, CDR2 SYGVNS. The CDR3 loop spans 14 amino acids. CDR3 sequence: CASSGTGGNQPQHF. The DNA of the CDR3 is TGTGCCAGCAGTGGGACAGGGGGCAATCAGCCCCAGCATTTT.

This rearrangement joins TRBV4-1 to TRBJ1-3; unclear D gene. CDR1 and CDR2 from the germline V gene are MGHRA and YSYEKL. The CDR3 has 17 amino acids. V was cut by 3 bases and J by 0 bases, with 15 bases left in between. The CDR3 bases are TGCGCCAGCAGCCAGCTTCTCGACGGGTACTCTGGAAACACCATATATTTT. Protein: CASSQLLDGYSGNTIYF.

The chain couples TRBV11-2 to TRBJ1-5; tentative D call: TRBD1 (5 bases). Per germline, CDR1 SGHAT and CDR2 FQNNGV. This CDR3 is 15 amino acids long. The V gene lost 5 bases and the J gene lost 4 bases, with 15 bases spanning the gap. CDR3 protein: CASSKGDTLNQPQHF. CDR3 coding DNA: TGTGCCAGCAGCAAAGGGGATACACTAAATCAGCCCCAGCATTTT.

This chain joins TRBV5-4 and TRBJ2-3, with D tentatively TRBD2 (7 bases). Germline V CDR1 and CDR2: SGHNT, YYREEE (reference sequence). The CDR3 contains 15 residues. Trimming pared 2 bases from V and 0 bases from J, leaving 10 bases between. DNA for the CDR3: TGTGCCAGCAGCTTTGGGGGGGCTAGCACAGATACGCAGTATTTT. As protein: CASSFGGASTDTQYF. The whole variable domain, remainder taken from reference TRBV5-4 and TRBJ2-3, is ETGVTQSPTHLIKTRGQQVTLRCSSQSGHNTVSWYQQALGQGPQFIFQYYREEENGRGNFPPRFSGLQFPNYSSELNVNALELDDSALYLCASSFGGASTDTQYFGPGTRLTVL.

CDR3 in DNA: TGTGCCAGCAGCTTAGTTGAGTGGGGACAGGGTAATGAGCAGTTCTTC. Protein sequence: CASSLVEWGQGNEQFF. This chain joins TRBV11-2 and TRBJ2-1; 9 bases line up with TRBD1. CDR1 and CDR2 (germline): SGHAT, FQNNGV. The CDR3 runs 16 residues. The ends lost 1 base at V and 7 bases at J; junction bases unmatched: 8.